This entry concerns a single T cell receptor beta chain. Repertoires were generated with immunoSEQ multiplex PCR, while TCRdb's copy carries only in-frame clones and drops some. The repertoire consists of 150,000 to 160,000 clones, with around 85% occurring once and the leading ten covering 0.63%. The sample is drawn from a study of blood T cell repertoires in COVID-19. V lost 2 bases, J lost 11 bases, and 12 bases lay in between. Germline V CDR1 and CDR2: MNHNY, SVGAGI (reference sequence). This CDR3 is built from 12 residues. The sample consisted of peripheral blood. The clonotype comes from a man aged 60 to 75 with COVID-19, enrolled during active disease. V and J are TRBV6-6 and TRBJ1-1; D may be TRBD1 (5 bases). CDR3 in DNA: TGTGCCAGCAGTTACGATCAGGGTACGGCTTTCTTT. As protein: CASSYDQGTAFF.